This T cell receptor (beta chain) was identified in a study of cytomegalovirus exposure and HLA in healthy donors. Germline CDR1 and CDR2: SGDLS and YYNGEE. The V and J ends lost 5 bases and 4 bases respectively, with 18 bases between them. The CDR3 has 16 amino acids. The PCR contained 60 Vbeta and 13 Jbeta primers. Method: immunoSEQ multiplex PCR; TCRdb's copy keeps in-frame clones and lacks some. Listed are approximately 120,000 clones; 1% falls within the top ten. The source material was PBMCs. The sequence was obtained from a man younger than 30 in good health and CMV-seronegative. The rearrangement uses TRBV9 and TRBJ2-2; D may be TRBD2 (6 bases). CDR3 residues: CASSSGDTGVTGELFF. The CDR3 region has the DNA TGTGCCAGCAGTTCGGGAGACACTGGGGTCACCGGGGAGCTGTTTTTT.